The present entry profiles one TCR beta chain with its context. What it binds is unknown. The germline V gene has CDR1 LNHNV and CDR2 YYDKDF (reference sequence). CDR3 length equals 12 residues. V was trimmed by 2 bases and J by 15 bases, leaving 13 bases between them. This sample is drawn from a study of T cell responses to AZD1222 COVID-19 vaccine. Regarding the study as a whole: All repertoire sampling was performed exclusively after the peak T cell response. Spike was spanned by vaccine-associated CD4 TCRs, with dominance at 160-218 and 743-854. A reported finding is that nearly half of spike-specific TCRs target unmutated variant regions.

Generated by immunoSEQ multiplex PCR, the TCRdb table keeps only in-frame clones and is missing some. The top ten clones hold 1.5% of a sample with some 130,000 clones, about 85% of them seen once. Sequences were derived from peripheral blood, sampled on day 0 of AZD1222 vaccination. The chain recombines TRBV15 with TRBJ1-4; D ambiguous. The clonotype comes from an adult in good health. The CDR3 DNA reads TGTGCCACCAGCAGATCCCAAGGGAAAATGTTTTTT. This translates into CATSRSQGKMFF.